Included here is one T cell receptor (beta chain) sequence, with context. The antigen remains unidentified. Findings and caveats of the study: Tumor Treg TCRs overlapped most with tumor naive CD4+ cells.

CDR1 is SGDLS and CDR2 is YYNGEE in the germline V gene. The CDR3 is made up of 15 amino acids. Deletions cut 0 bases from V and 6 bases from J, with 13 bases between. Constant-region reverse primers amplified full-length variable regions, followed by semi-nested Nested Universal Primer A PCR. TCRdb fed the 5' RACE reads into MiXCR, producing one record per CDR3 protein. This table holds tens of thousands of distinct CDR3 sequences, just under 30% found once. The receptor was derived from a female donor with breast cancer. The chain carries TRBV9 and TRBJ2-1; maybe TRBD2 (6 bases). Sequencing input: memory CD4+ T cells sorted from a lymph node. Subset given: memory CD4+ T cells, CD4+CD45RO+CD25-. The CDR3 DNA reads as TGTGCCAGCAGCGTAGTAGGGGACTTCGGCAATGAGCAGTTCTTC. Protein: CASSVVGDFGNEQFF.